The T cell receptor beta chain described here comes from a study of blood T cells in healthy people across ages. The second PCR ran roughly 7 to 11 cycles with a sample-barcoded 5' primer and J-beta primers. In TCRdb, the 5' RACE reads were re-called with MiXCR into one record per CDR3 protein. The sample includes some 640,000 distinct CDR3 sequences, around 48% of them seen just once. Germline V gives CDR1 SQVTM, CDR2 ANQGSEA. The CDR3 covers 16 residues. Trimming removed 5 bases from V and 3 bases from J, with 21 bases in between. What was sequenced was blood. The rearrangement uses TRBV29-1 and TRBJ2-3; D tentatively reads TRBD1 or TRBD2 (5 bases each). This TCR came from a woman aged 55-70 years in good health. The CDR3, as DNA: TGCAGCGTTTGGGGGATAGGATCTGTTGGGACAGATACGCAGTATTTT. It yields the protein CSVWGIGSVGTDTQYF.